A selection of T cell receptor beta chains follows, all from one sample in a study of blood T cell repertoires in COVID-19. Only in-frame clones appear in the TCRdb table, and some are missing; sequencing was by immunoSEQ multiplex PCR. The sample has about 250,000 clones, approximately 85% seen once; the top ten hold 4.5% to 5.5%. Sequenced material: peripheral blood. The receptors shown here come from a man aged 50 to 59 with COVID-19, enrolled during active disease. The CDR3 runs from the conserved cysteine through the conserved F or W.

len | j_gene | v_gene | CDR3aa
13 | TRBJ1-1 | TRBV19 | CASSATTGTEAFF
15 | TRBJ1-5 | TRBV4-1 | CASSQDAGGTQPQHF
13 | TRBJ1-1 | TRBV19 | CASSVGQGIEAFF
15 | TRBJ1-1 | TRBV2 | CASSDRRIGNTEAFF
14 | TRBJ1-1 | TRBV30 | CAWSRPGSVREAFF
16 | TRBJ2-2 | TRBV13 | CASSPMGAAWAGELFF
14 | TRBJ2-1 | TRBV28 | CASSRTGGYNEQFF
13 | TRBJ1-1 | TRBV12-3/TRBV12-4 | CASTQGVNTEAFF
16 | TRBJ2-7 | TRBV5-8 | CASSLSTGTGLYEQYF
15 | TRBJ2-2 | TRBV3-1/TRBV3-2 | CASSPPTGFTGELFF
16 | TRBJ1-6 | TRBV6-4 | CASRGGQGPYNSPLHF
16 | TRBJ2-1 | TRBV24-1 | CATSDGQAISYNEQFF
15 | TRBJ2-3 | TRBV6-5 | CASRLAGGTTDTQYF
15 | TRBJ2-7 | TRBV7-2 | CASSFRLAGSYEQYF
14 | TRBJ1-5 | TRBV10-2 | CASSEAGANQPQHF
18 | TRBJ2-5 | TRBV3-1/TRBV3-2 | CASSPLQEVTAEGETQYF
13 | TRBJ1-2 | TRBV4-1 | CASRGTGDFGYTF
15 | TRBJ2-7 | TRBV6-2/TRBV6-3 | CASSYRTGSTYEQYF
13 | TRBJ2-3 | TRBV29-1 | CSVRQASTDTQYF
13 | TRBJ1-1 | TRBV9 | CASSVSVNTEAFF
14 | TRBJ2-2 | TRBV24-1 | CATSDVPGTGELFF
11 | TRBJ2-7 | TRBV6-5 | CASTFAGEQYF
16 | TRBJ1-6 | TRBV3-1/TRBV3-2 | CASSPAGAWDNSPLHF
13 | TRBJ1-2 | TRBV7-2 | CASSLIPGGGYTF
16 | TRBJ1-6 | TRBV7-2 | CASSQGNRGNNSPLHF
14 | TRBJ1-2 | TRBV28 | CASRGTGFSYGYTF
15 | TRBJ2-3 | TRBV5-1 | CASSSKAGGGDTQYF
14 | TRBJ2-2 | TRBV27 | CASSPRGLTGELFF
14 | TRBJ2-7 | TRBV7-6 | CASSLGGSGSEQYF
13 | TRBJ2-7 | TRBV18 | CASSPDGRNEQYF
17 | TRBJ2-7 | TRBV28 | CASSLPSRTGGSYEQYF
16 | TRBJ1-1 | TRBV5-6 | CASSFQGTLGNTEAFF
13 | TRBJ1-2 | TRBV7-2 | CASSPGQSYGYTF
13 | TRBJ2-5 | TRBV2 | CASSPTYRETQYF
14 | TRBJ2-3 | TRBV18 | CASSLGQGFDTQYF
15 | TRBJ1-5 | TRBV28 | CASRHRGYSNQPQHF
15 | TRBJ2-3 | TRBV10-2 | CASSGTSGYTDTQYF
17 | TRBJ1-4 | TRBV3-1/TRBV3-2 | CASSQEGDRLDGEKLFF
16 | TRBJ2-2 | TRBV24-1 | CATSDFGQGAGGELFF
14 | TRBJ1-1 | TRBV7-9 | CASSLQQGFTEAFF